These 21 T cell receptor beta chains were sequenced from one sample in a study of glioma-infiltrating T cells. Using RNA template, CDR3s of TCR alpha and beta were amplified with iRepertoire arm-PCR. Using its own MiXCR run on the multiplex PCR reads, TCRdb lists one record per CDR3 protein. This sample has some 99,000 distinct CDR3 sequences, with 25% to 30% found just once. The specimen sequenced was glioma tissue, nonneoplastic brain tissue, or PBMCs (not recorded which). These receptors came from a human donor with low-grade glioma or glioblastoma, undergoing nonglioma brain surgery, or in good health (not recorded which).

A note on this clonotype: With a much larger clone just one base away, this may be a read error. The chain employs TRBV19 and TRBJ1-1; no firm D call. Trimming left V 3 bases short and J 6 bases short, with 14 bases between. The CDR3 covers 14 residues. Germline V gene sequence: CDR1 LNHDA, CDR2 SQIVND (reference sequence). As DNA, the CDR3 is TGTGCCAGTAGTATTATACAGTGTAAGGCTGAAGCTTTCTTT. This translates into CASSIIQCKAEAFF.

Ten or more counts support this clonotype. The chain combines TRBV28 with TRBJ2-3; TRBD1 matches at 8 bases. Germline lookup yields CDR1 MDHEN and CDR2 SYDVKM. With 0 bases clipped from V and 1 base from J, the junction kept 3 bases outside the gene matches. This CDR3 has 16 residues. The CDR3: CASSLWTGAGTDTQYF. For the CDR3, the DNA is TGTGCCAGCAGTTTATGGACAGGGGCTGGCACAGATACGCAGTATTTT. Full variable domain (remainder filled in from reference TRBV28 and TRBJ2-3): DVKVTQSSRYLVKRTGEKVFLECVQDMDHENMFWYRQDPGLGLRLIYFSYDVKMKEKGDIPEGYSVSREKKERFSLILESASTNQTSMYLCASSLWTGAGTDTQYFGPGTRLTVL.

There are a few counts of this clonotype. The rearrangement links TRBV19 to TRBJ1-1; D may be TRBD1 (5 bases). V dropped 1 base and J dropped 1 base, with 7 bases sitting between them. This CDR3 has 14 amino acids. CDR1 is LNHDA, CDR2 SQIVND, per germline (reference sequence). The CDR3 coding sequence is TGTGCCAGTAGTATAGGGGGGAAGAACACTGAAGCTTTCTTT. Its translation is CASSIGGKNTEAFF. Combining the CDR3 with reference TRBV19 and TRBJ1-1 gives the whole variable domain DGGITQSPKYLFRKEGQNVTLSCEQNLNHDAMYWYRQDPGQGLRLIYYSQIVNDFQKGDIAEGYSVSREKKESFPLTVTSAQKNPTAFYLCASSIGGKNTEAFFGQGTRLTVV.

This clonotype has a handful of counts. The rearrangement links TRBV14 to TRBJ2-1; the D gene is possibly TRBD1 (6 bases). V gave up 0 bases and J gave up 4 bases, with 13 bases separating them. This CDR3 has 16 amino acids. CDR1 is SGHDN and CDR2 is FVKESK in the germline V gene. As DNA, the CDR3 is TGTGCCAGCAGCCAAGATGGACAGCGGAGTTACAATGAGCAGTTCTTC. Translating gives CASSQDGQRSYNEQFF.

In regard to this clonotype: This may arise from a read error, as a much more abundant clone is one base away. The chain combines TRBV5-1 with TRBJ1-1, with D tentatively TRBD1 (5 bases). In germline, CDR1 is SGHRS, CDR2 YFSETQ. CDR3 length: 14 amino acids. The DNA for the CDR3 is TGCGCCAGAAGCTTTCAGGGAGAGAACACTGAAGCTTTCTTT. It yields the protein CARSFQGENTEAFF.

Notes on this clonotype: A much larger clone lies one base from this, so it may be a read error. The chain recombines TRBV29-1 with TRBJ2-3; 8 bases line up with TRBD1. The CDR3 length is 16 residues. CDR1 is SQVTM, CDR2 ANQGSEA, per germline. V lost 3 bases, J lost 7 bases, and 15 bases stayed unmatched. In DNA, the CDR3 is TGCAGCGTTGAGCTCTCCGGACAGGGTCTTAAAAATACGCAGTATTTT. This codes for CSVELSGQGLKNTQYF.

This clonotype has at least ten counts. This chain connects TRBV7-9 to TRBJ1-1; D possibly corresponds to TRBD1 (6 bases). CDR1 is SEHNR, CDR2 FQNEAQ, per germline (reference sequence). V lost 7 bases and J lost 1, with 16 bases in between. This CDR3 region has 15 residues. CDR3 protein: CASKPTGTRNTEAFF. CDR3 sequence (DNA): TGTGCCAGCAAACCAACCGGGACAAGGAACACTGAAGCTTTCTTT.

This clonotype appeared many times. Here the CDR3 DNA reads TGTGCCAGCCTCCCAAACTCCTACGAGCAGTACTTC. Protein sequence: CASLPNSYEQYF. The V and J genes are TRBV7-9 and TRBJ2-7; D not resolved. The germline CDR1 and CDR2 sequences are SEHNR and FQNEAQ (reference sequence). This CDR3 is built from 12 residues. With 8 bases removed from V and 0 bases from J, the gap between germline ends came to 8 bases.

This clonotype has ten or more counts. The chain joins TRBV7-2 to TRBJ1-5, with D uncertain. V lost 4 bases, J lost 0 bases, and 10 bases lay in between. Germline-derived CDR1 and CDR2 are SGHTA and FQGNSA. The CDR3 totals 15 residues. CDR3 loop: CASSSTAYSNQPQHF. CDR3 bases: TGTGCCAGCAGCTCGACCGCTTATAGCAATCAGCCCCAGCATTTT. The full variable domain, completed using reference TRBV7-2 and TRBJ1-5, is GAGVSQSPSNKVTEKGKDVELRCDPISGHTALYWYRQSLGQGLEFLIYFQGNSAPDKSGLPSDRFSAERTGGSVSTLTIQRTQQEDSAVYLCASSSTAYSNQPQHFGDGTRLSIL.

This clonotype was counted many times. CDR3 nucleotides: TGTGCCAGCAGTTTAGGTCAGGCGCGCTACGAGCAGTACTTC. It translates to CASSLGQARYEQYF. The rearrangement links TRBV28 to TRBJ2-7; the D is unclear. Trimming removed 2 bases at V and 3 bases at J, with 11 bases between. The CDR3 extends over 14 amino acids. CDR1 MDHEN and CDR2 SYDVKM come from the germline V gene.

The chain uses TRBV19 and TRBJ2-7; D call uncertain. CDR1 is LNHDA, CDR2 SQIVND, per germline (reference sequence). Trimming cost V 3 bases and J 0 bases, with 9 bases left between them. The CDR3 is made up of 14 amino acids. CDR3 sequence reads: CASSIDGSSYEQYF. CDR3 nucleotides: TGTGCCAGTAGTATCGACGGCAGCTCCTACGAGCAGTACTTC.

This clonotype was counted many times. The chain combines TRBV29-1 with TRBJ2-5; a weak D match, TRBD2 (7 bases). The CDR3 is made up of 14 amino acids. The V end was cut by 7 bases, the J end by 5 bases, with 20 bases between. The germline V gene encodes CDR1 SQVTM and CDR2 ANQGSEA. CDR3 bases: TGCAGCGGTAAAAGGGGCGGGGGCTCGGAGACCCAGTACTTC. It specifies CSGKRGGGSETQYF.

The chain carries TRBV29-1 and TRBJ2-7, with TRBD1 matching over 8 bases. CDR1 is SQVTM, CDR2 ANQGSEA, per germline. CDR3 length equals 14 residues. Trimming at V came to 5 bases and at J to 4 bases, leaving 10 bases not matched to a gene. CDR3 sequence reads: CSVKFQGAFYEQYF. DNA for the CDR3: TGCAGCGTTAAGTTTCAGGGGGCTTTTTACGAGCAGTACTTC.

This clonotype has a count of ten or more. The rearrangement joins TRBV24-1 to TRBJ2-3; 9 bases align to TRBD1. Losses at the gene ends were 7 bases for V and 1 base for J; bases not matched to a gene: 8. The length of the CDR3 is 16 residues. Germline V gene data show CDR1 as KGHDR and CDR2 as SFDVKD. The CDR3 is CATRGRGDRGTDTQYF. The CDR3 nucleotides are TGTGCCACCAGAGGAAGAGGGGACAGGGGCACAGATACGCAGTATTTT.

This chain joins TRBV6-9 and TRBJ2-1, with 8 bases fitting TRBD1. CDR3 length: 21 amino acids. Germline V gene lookup returns CDR1 MNHGY and CDR2 SVAAGI. V shed 4 bases, J shed 7 bases, and the junction held 27 bases outside the gene matches. CDR3 amino acids: CASSSGVSCSSAGGQFNEQFF. In nucleotides, the CDR3 is TGTGCCAGCAGTTCAGGGGTCTCCTGTTCCAGTGCAGGGGGCCAGTTTAATGAGCAGTTCTTC.

With respect to this clonotype: Because it lacks the conserved phenylalanine or tryptophan at the end, this CDR3 is likely a read error. The V gene is TRBV7-2, the J gene TRBJ2-5; no definite D call. Trimming took 1 base from V and 7 from J, leaving 13 bases between them. This CDR3 is built from 14 residues. Germline lookup yields CDR1 SGHTA and CDR2 FQGNSA. The CDR3 sequence is CASSLGSAGWTQYL. In nucleotides, the CDR3 is TGTGCCAGCAGCTTAGGGTCGGCAGGTTGGACCCAGTACCTC.

In this sample, this clonotype turned up many times. The chain has TRBV5-6 and TRBJ1-5; 7 bases agree with TRBD1. This CDR3 comprises 14 residues. The V segment lost 2 bases and the J segment 6 bases; nucleotides outside the gene matches: 5. CDR1 and CDR2 (germline): SGHDT, YYEEEE. CDR3 in amino acids: CASSFRDRGQPQHF. CDR3 in DNA: TGTGCCAGCAGCTTCCGGGACAGAGGTCAGCCCCAGCATTTT.

This clonotype appeared many times. V is TRBV5-4 and J is TRBJ1-3, with D possibly matching TRBD1 (6 bases). V was trimmed by 1 base and J by 2 bases, leaving 16 bases between them. CDR1 is SGHNT, CDR2 YYREEE, per germline (reference sequence). There are 17 residues in the CDR3. CDR3 protein: CASSLIGRGITGNTIYF. The CDR3 bases are TGTGCCAGCAGCTTGATTGGCAGGGGAATAACTGGAAACACCATATATTTT.

Comments on this clonotype: A read error is possible here, since a much larger clone lies one base away. J is TRBJ1-1 and V is TRBV28; no firm D call. V lost 9 bases to trimming and J lost 0 bases, with 11 bases between them. In germline, CDR1 is MDHEN, CDR2 SYDVKM. CDR3 length equals 13 residues. In DNA, the CDR3 is TGTGCCAGAAGTGCCCCAATGAACACTGAAGCTTTCTTT. This encodes CARSAPMNTEAFF.

Turning to this clonotype: This is likely a read error, given that the CDR3 carries no conserved phenylalanine or tryptophan at its end. This rearrangement joins TRBV5-1 to TRBJ2-5; 10 bases fit TRBD1. The CDR3 length is 15 residues. The ends lost 4 bases at V and 4 bases at J; junction bases unmatched: 7. In germline, CDR1 is SGHRS, CDR2 YFSETQ. DNA for the CDR3: TGCGCCAGCAGCGTCGGGACAGGGGCAGGAGAGACCCAGTACCTC. As protein: CASSVGTGAGETQYL.

To note about this clonotype: At one end, the junction sequence differs from germline, possibly due to a read error. The CDR3 sequence: CASSLTSSYKQYF. CDR3 nucleotides: TGCGCCAGCAGCTTAACGAGCTCCTACAAGCAGTACTTC. The genes are TRBV5-1 and TRBJ2-7, with D hard to call. Per the germline V gene, CDR1 is SGHRS and CDR2 is YFSETQ. The CDR3 has 13 amino acids.